The source of this T cell receptor beta chain is a study of blood T cell repertoires in COVID-19. Looking at the study overall: Acute and convalescent COVID-19 samples came from the United States, Italy and Spain. The analysed material was cDNA or gDNA that came from T cells, B-cell-depleted T cells, or PBMCs.

In the original workflow: It was from reference gene primer amplification that nucleated cell counts were estimated. Repertoires were generated with immunoSEQ multiplex PCR, while TCRdb's copy carries only in-frame clones and drops some. V and J calls and clone size are those listed in that table; D and trimming were worked out from the DNA. The repertoire holds 200,000 to 300,000 clones, with 85% to 90% as singletons. What was sequenced was peripheral blood. The receptor was isolated from a woman aged 40 to 55 with acute or convalescent COVID-19.

CDR3 sequence reads: CASRETGDRRRSETQYF. CDR3 coding DNA: TGTGCCAGCAGGGAAACGGGGGACCGAAGAAGATCGGAGACCCAGTACTTC. This chain connects TRBV6-1 to TRBJ2-5; tentative D call: TRBD2 (6 bases). This CDR3 comprises 17 residues. V was trimmed by 6 bases and J by 5 bases, leaving 25 bases between them. Germline V gives CDR1 MNHNS, CDR2 SASEGT.